The entry below describes one T cell receptor (beta chain). The antigen remains unidentified. Clones were read by immunoSEQ multiplex PCR, and TCRdb kept only the in-frame ones, dropping some. Of tens of thousands of clones in the sample, about 80% are singletons; the top ten hold roughly 1.2%. These data are taken from a study of vaccination effects on CD4 cells after COVID-19. Germline V lookup: CDR1 LNHDA, CDR2 SQIVND (reference sequence). This CDR3 has 14 residues. V dropped 8 bases and J dropped 6; count of bases not matched to a gene: 9. ViraFEST used viral peptide pools to expand antigen-specific CD4+ T cells before sequencing. The authors isolated CD4+ T cells after roughly eleven days of culture. Either the mRNA-1273 or the BNT162b2 vaccine was given to participants as two doses. Vaccinees lacked prior SARS-CoV-2 infection and tested negative for nucleocapsid antibodies. Half-medium exchanges with IL-2 medium took place on days 3 and 7.

The V call is TRBV19, the J call TRBJ1-4; 7 nucleotides match TRBD1. The input for sequencing was CD4+ T cells from PBMCs cultured with HCoV-229E spike peptides, taken after COVID-19 vaccination. This TCR was sampled from a human donor who received a COVID-19 vaccine. The CDR3 DNA reads as TGTGCCAGTCGTCCACTAACAGGGGATGAAAAACTGTTTTTT. Its protein product is CASRPLTGDEKLFF.